The 9 T cell receptor beta chains reported below all come from one sample, sequenced in a study of shared clonotypes between healthy human individuals (dated by TCRdb to the early 2020s). The library was prepared using the immunoSEQ multiplex PCR assay. This is the immuneACCESS table as TCRdb keeps it, with only in-frame sequences that have V and J called. A part of the clones is gone; compared with another copy, unresolved V genes explain less than half, and the rest is unexplained. In this sample the table shows fewer than 600,000 clones, about four fifths of which occur a single time. 10% to 15% of the sample is taken by the ten largest. What was sequenced was PBMCs. The receptor source for this set is a woman aged 40 to 50 in good health. Some clones in this sample may be carry-over from other donors' samples.

This clone has a count of ten or more. The chain recombines TRBV28 with TRBJ2-1, with 7 bases fitting TRBD2. The length of the CDR3 is 17 residues. After removal of 2 bases from V and 4 bases from J, the junction contained 11 bases not matched to a gene. CDR1 and CDR2 (germline): MDHEN, SYDVKM. For the CDR3, the DNA is TGTGCCAGCAGTTTAGGAACCGGGACTACCTATTACAATGAGCAGTTCTTC. Residues: CASSLGTGTTYYNEQFF.

This clone was seen only once. CDR3 residues: CASSLRGGARSSYEQYF. DNA of the CDR3: TGTGCCAGCAGTTTAAGGGGCGGAGCAAGGAGCTCCTACGAGCAGTACTTC. The rearrangement joins TRBV28 to TRBJ2-7; D is possibly TRBD1 (5 bases). Trimming shortened V by 2 bases and J by 0 bases, and 17 bases separated the two germline ends. Germline CDR1 MDHEN, CDR2 SYDVKM. The CDR3 contains 17 residues.

The V call is TRBV5-1, the J call TRBJ1-1; 7 bases align to TRBD1. This CDR3 has 13 amino acids. The V and J ends lost 5 bases and 4 bases, in that order; junction bases with no gene match: 5. Per the germline V gene, CDR1 is SGHRS and CDR2 is YFSETQ. The CDR3 reads CASSYRGTTEAFF. CDR3 nucleotide sequence: TGCGCCAGCAGTTACAGGGGAACCACTGAAGCTTTCTTT.

This chain uses TRBV19 with TRBJ2-7; 14 positions match TRBD2. This CDR3 comprises 15 residues. Per the germline V gene, CDR1 is LNHDA and CDR2 is SQIVND (reference sequence). The ends lost 4 bases at V and 4 bases at J; junction bases unmatched: 3. This CDR3 is CASSTGTSGGYEQYF. The CDR3 nucleotides are TGTGCCAGTAGTACCGGGACTAGCGGGGGATACGAGCAGTACTTC.

V gene TRBV28 combines with J gene TRBJ1-4; D call uncertain. This CDR3 has 13 residues. V dropped 11 bases and J dropped 6 bases, with 16 bases sitting between them. Germline CDR1 is MDHEN and CDR2 is SYDVKM. The CDR3 nucleotides read TGTGCCGTCCTTGGCCTGGGTTATGAAAAACTGTTTTTT. Amino acid sequence: CAVLGLGYEKLFF.

A remark on this clone: This same CDR3 is encoded by further DNA sequences in the sample. The chain links TRBV5-6 to TRBJ2-7; D may be TRBD1 or TRBD2 (5 bases each). Germline V lookup: CDR1 SGHDT, CDR2 YYEEEE. The V and J ends lost 0 bases and 1 base respectively, with 8 bases between them. CDR3 length equals 14 residues. CDR3 nucleotides: TGTGCCAGCAGCTTGGCTGGGGGATCCTACGAGCAGTACTTC. Its translation is CASSLAGGSYEQYF. The whole variable domain, filled in from reference TRBV5-6 and TRBJ2-7, reads DAGVTQSPTHLIKTRGQQVTLRCSPKSGHDTVSWYQQALGQGPQFIFQYYEEEERQRGNFPDRFSGHQFPNYSSELNVNALLLGDSALYLCASSLAGGSYEQYFGPGTRLTVT.

The chain joins TRBV10-1 to TRBJ2-4; no reliable D call. Trimming left V 8 bases short and J 0 bases short, with 14 bases between. The CDR3 spans 15 residues. CDR1 WNHNN and CDR2 SYGVQD come from the germline V gene (reference sequence). The CDR3 bases are TGCGCCAGCCCCTCGGGCCATTCAGCCAAAAACATTCAGTACTTC. It yields the protein CASPSGHSAKNIQYF.

The chain is built from TRBV15 and TRBJ2-1; D unresolved. The length of the CDR3 is 13 residues. CDR1 and CDR2 from the germline V gene are LNHNV and YYDKDF (reference sequence). Trimming removed 0 bases at V and 8 bases at J, with 8 bases between. The CDR3 DNA follows: TGTGCCACCAGCAGAGATGTACAGTATGAGCAGTTCTTC. It specifies CATSRDVQYEQFF.

The chain is built from TRBV30 and TRBJ2-7; D tentatively fits TRBD1 or TRBD2 (6 bases each). Looked up from germline, CDR1 is GTSNPN and CDR2 is SVGIG (reference sequence). This CDR3 has 13 amino acids. V lost 5 bases to trimming and J lost 2 bases, with 13 bases between them. The CDR3 spells CAWRLGQTYEQYF. The CDR3 DNA reads as TGTGCCTGGCGACTAGGACAGACCTACGAGCAGTACTTC. The variable domain in full, with the rest retrieved from reference TRBV30 and TRBJ2-7, is SQTIHQWPATLVQPVGSPLSLECTVEGTSNPNLYWYRQAAGRGLQLLFYSVGIGQISSEVPQNLSASRPQDRQFILSSKKLLLSDSGFYLCAWRLGQTYEQYFGPGTRLTVT.